Below, one T cell receptor beta chain is given with its context. It lacks a known antigen. No per-base quality is available; no much larger clone lies one base away. This entry comes from a study of blood T cells in healthy people across ages (dated by TCRdb to about 2015). Background for the entire study: In model experiments, template switching captured roughly one uniquely barcoded TCR beta cDNA molecule for every two T cells. Using deep sequencing normalized with unique cDNA molecular identifiers, the study measured how TCR beta repertoire diversity changes with age. Four age groups were formed from the donors: young (average roughly 15 years), middle-aged (around 39), aged (over 55) and long-lived (82). The study analyzed two additional independent replicas of 1 million unique cDNA reads from the same blood draw for two donors, one aged 18 to 30 and one aged 80 or older.

The donors were roughly 39 Caucasian individuals from Russia, aged roughly 6 to 100 years, who were systemically healthy. About 9.1 milliliters of peripheral blood were collected from each donor into EDTA-treated Vacutainer tubes. Ficoll-Paque density-gradient centrifugation was used to isolate PBMCs, with at least 6 million obtained per sample. Trizol reagent was used to extract total RNA from the PBMCs, yielding at least 6 micrograms per sample. For every donor, flow cytometry on a PBMC aliquot measured the percentage of naive CD45RAhigh/CD27high T cells. Library preparation was by 5' RACE. TCRdb records Illumina HiSeq 2500 as the sequencer. A second PCR of about 6 to 11 cycles was run with a J-beta primer mix and a sample-barcoded 5' primer. Each TCR beta cDNA molecule received a unique molecular identifier from a template-switch 5' adaptor carrying 12 random nucleotides. At least 2.5 million CDR3-containing paired-end reads were obtained from each sample. The Mint cDNA synthesis kit, primed by a TRBC-specific oligonucleotide, was used to synthesize first-strand cDNA from all RNA. Following uracil-DNA glycosylase treatment, all cDNA underwent a first 18-cycle PCR with the universal primers M1SS and BC2_uni_R. The authors' analysis ran thus. For normalization, 1 million high-quality reads were randomly selected from each sample, with every read carrying a distinct molecular identifier. Reads with shared molecular identifiers were discarded instead of being binned into consensus sequences. MiTCR, run with a Q25 quality threshold and the strictest error-elimination algorithm, handled CDR3 identification, clonotype clustering and error correction. A nonparametric unseen species model with Euler transformation was used to estimate a lower bound on total TCR beta diversity. TCRdb applied fastp at Q25 and MiXCR to the public reads, then kept only in-frame beta chains. All rows with the same CDR3 protein become a single entry with the most common DNA and genes. These V and J calls rely on TCRdb rather than the paper's analysis. Across this sample there are more than 600,000 distinct CDR3 sequences, with just under 25% seen only once. 9.4% of the sample is held by the ten biggest clonotypes.

V gives up 6 bases and J gives up 1 base, and the segment between their germline ends measures 12 bases. CDR1 and CDR2, looked up from the germline V gene, are SQVTM and ANQGSEA. The CDR3 goes from the cysteine to the phenylalanine over 13 residues. Of the read, only the CDR3 DNA is kept; its 39 bases are in frame from base 1. Overall study results and their limits: Donor CMV infection status was unknown, potentially confounding age-related changes in expanded clonotypes. Total diversity estimates from one million sequenced T cells were considered lower bounds and underestimates. Compared with the aged group, more naive CD4+ T cells, fewer expanded clones and increased TCR diversity were shown by the long-lived group, suggesting age selection. The percentage of naive T cells measured by flow cytometry correlated strongly with observed TCR beta diversity. Conclusive comparison of naive and antigen-experienced compartments was prevented by the profiling of bulk unsorted PBMCs. Observed TCR beta diversity per million T cells fell roughly linearly with age, and a significant reduction was already apparent by age around 36.

These data were also reused for a study on T cells of mothers and their children. The other study reports the following: Nine systemically healthy Caucasian individuals, comprising three mothers and their six children, were included as donors. cDNA synthesis consumed the entire amount of extracted RNA, loaded at approximately 1.4 ug RNA in each 15 ul reaction. In the second PCR, the M1S primer added sample barcodes and 2-4 random nucleotides. Over 9.5 million TCR beta CDR3 reads were obtained for each mother, and approximately 2.9 million reads were obtained for each child. Thymic selection shapes the output of TCR recombination in a similar way in related and unrelated pairs, and inherited differences have a minor effect. Normalized repertoire overlap in related mother-child pairs was always slightly higher than in unrelated mother-child pairs, but the difference was never significant. No persistent microchimeric T cell clones were found, with a detection sensitivity of around 100 clones per million clonotypes. The study used deep NGS to compare TCR beta repertoires of mothers and children, seeking features distinguishing related mother-child pairs from unrelated individuals. The mean age was roughly 40 +/- 4 years for the mothers and around 10 +/- 4 years for the children. Libraries were sequenced on Illumina HiSeq 2000 with 100+100 nt paired-end reads after adapter ligation with NEBNext reagents. To prevent cross-contamination, the mother and child libraries were prepared a month apart and were sequenced in separate runs. For each donor, between about 500,000 and 2,200,000 distinct TCR beta clonotypes were identified. Naive TCR beta clonotypes were estimated from low-frequency clonotypes matched to each donor's FACS-determined naive share, without sorting.

The chain is made from TRBV29-1 and TRBJ2-5; no D gene call is confident. The sample comprised blood. This receptor was identified in a boy under 18 in good health. The DNA is as follows: TGCAGCGTAAAAAGACAAATCCAAGAGACCCAGTACTTC. This yields the protein CSVKRQIQETQYF.